A single TCR beta chain is shown here with its context. The antigen is undetermined. Germline trimming cut 5 bases from V and 9 bases from J; bases unmatched to any gene: 8. Germline V CDR1 and CDR2: SEHNR, FQNEAQ (reference sequence). This CDR3 contains 14 residues. Here immunoSEQ multiplex PCR was the method, and the copy in TCRdb shows in-frame clones only, minus some. The sample includes 150,000 or so clones, just under 85% of them seen just once. This sample is part of a study of cytomegalovirus exposure and HLA in healthy donors. Study observations and caveats: Subsequent analysis of the 120 or so validation repertoires found a tendency for first-cohort TCR clusters to co-occur. Cytomegalovirus status was reportedly diagnosed by the classifier with high sensitivity and specificity. Most TCRs appeared rarely, but some public TCRs recurred in many donors.

This clonotype was sampled from a man aged 25-45 years in good health and CMV-seropositive. Sequences were obtained from PBMCs. The gene calls are TRBV7-9 and TRBJ1-4; TRBD1 agrees at 8 bases. In DNA form, the CDR3 reads TGTGCCAGCAGCAGGACAGGGTCCGATCAAAAACTGTTTTTT. This gives the protein CASSRTGSDQKLFF.